A single sample is the source of the 8 T cell receptor beta chains below, sequenced in a study of T-cell reconstitution after alpha-beta-depleted transplantation in children. TCRbeta library preparation incorporated unique molecular identifiers. TCRdb re-called the PCR reads through MiXCR, storing one row per CDR3 protein. The sample yields some 530,000 distinct CDR3 sequences, about 12% seen once. Here the sequenced sample was PBMCs from the stem cell graft donor, taken from the stem cell graft. These receptors were collected from a human donor who donated a stem cell graft to a child with combined immunodeficiency.

The chain combines TRBV6-2 or TRBV6-3 with TRBJ2-2; perhaps TRBD2 as D (6 bases). Trimming removed 5 bases from V and 2 bases from J, with 27 bases in between. CDR1 MNHEY and CDR2 SVGEGT come from the germline V gene. The CDR3 runs to 20 residues. CDR3 sequence: CASSPVPSGGVSPNTGELFF. CDR3 nucleotide sequence: TGTGCCAGCAGTCCAGTCCCCTCCGGGGGAGTTTCTCCTAACACCGGGGAGCTGTTTTTT.

The rearrangement uses TRBV20-1 and TRBJ2-3, with 13 bases lining up with TRBD2. This CDR3 has 16 amino acids. After removal of 8 bases from V and 7 bases from J, the junction contained 15 bases not matched to a gene. The germline gives CDR1 DFQATT, CDR2 SNEGSKA (reference sequence). CDR3 nucleotides: TGCAGTCCCGGCGGGGGACTAGCGGGGTCCGGGAATACGCAGTATTTT. Amino acid sequence: CSPGGGLAGSGNTQYF.

This clonotype was observed many times. This chain connects TRBV12-3 or TRBV12-4 to TRBJ2-2, with D perhaps being TRBD1 or TRBD2 (5 bases each). Trimming stripped 5 bases from V and 4 bases from J, with 14 bases between. CDR3 length: 15 amino acids. The CDR3 protein is CASSPPGASTGELFF. CDR3 DNA sequence: TGTGCCAGCAGTCCCCCCGGGGCGAGCACCGGGGAGCTGTTTTTT.

The CDR3 coding sequence is TGTGCCCGAGGACTAGCGGGGGGGAATGAGCAGTTCTTC. It is translated as CARGLAGGNEQFF. The chain has TRBV30 and TRBJ2-1; TRBD2 matches 15 bases. From germline, CDR1 is GTSNPN and CDR2 SVGIG (reference sequence). After removal of 8 bases from V and 7 bases from J, the junction contained 3 bases not matched to a gene. CDR3 length: 13 amino acids.

The table lists this clonotype with a few counts. The DNA of the CDR3 is TGCAGTGCTTTGGACAGCCGTAATGAAAAACTGTTTTTT. Protein sequence: CSALDSRNEKLFF. The chain combines TRBV20-1 with TRBJ1-4; a weak D match, TRBD1 (6 bases). From germline, CDR1 is DFQATT and CDR2 SNEGSKA (reference sequence). The CDR3 consists of 13 residues. Between the trimmed V and J ends, which lost 5 bases and 4 bases, there was a span of 11 bases.

V gene TRBV24-1 combines with J gene TRBJ2-7, with TRBD1 as a possible D gene (5 bases). CDR1 is KGHDR and CDR2 is SFDVKD in the germline V gene. This CDR3 contains 16 residues. This chain's CDR3 is CGASDLQGESSYEQYF. In DNA form, the CDR3 reads TGTGGGGCCAGTGATTTGCAAGGGGAAAGCTCCTACGAGCAGTACTTC.

This clonotype was observed a handful of times. The J gene is TRBJ2-5, the V gene TRBV6-1; unclear D gene. The CDR3 has 15 residues. Trimming removed 6 bases at V and 5 bases at J, with 19 bases between. Germline V gene sequence: CDR1 MNHNS, CDR2 SASEGT. CDR3 region: CASRPETFFQETQYF. Written as DNA, the CDR3 is TGTGCCAGCAGACCAGAGACCTTTTTTCAGGAGACCCAGTACTTC.

This clonotype has a count of ten or more. The gene calls are TRBV6-5 and TRBJ2-2, with D maybe TRBD2 (7 bases). Germline values: CDR1 MNHEY, CDR2 SVGAGI. This CDR3 is built from 15 residues. With 2 bases removed from V and 6 bases from J, the gap between germline ends came to 13 bases. CDR3 sequence: CASSYGGGIPGELFF. CDR3 nucleotide sequence: TGTGCCAGCAGTTACGGGGGGGGCATCCCCGGGGAGCTGTTTTTT.